The 9 T cell receptor beta chains below come from one sample, sequenced in a study of T cell repertoires in cytomegalovirus infection. From the reads, TCRdb called clonotypes with MiXCR, one entry per CDR3 protein. Among around 170,000 distinct CDR3 sequences listed, under 15% were seen once. Sequencing used PBMCs. The receptors derive from a human donor in good health (CMV status not recorded). Some clones in this sample may be carry-over from other donors' samples.

Notes on this clonotype: With a much larger clone just one base away, this may be a read error. The chain recombines TRBV7-2 with TRBJ2-1, with TRBD2 matching over 8 bases. CDR1 is SGHTA and CDR2 is FQGNSA in the germline V gene. CDR3 length: 15 amino acids. CDR3 bases: TGTGCCAGCAGCGAACTAGCGGTCCGACCCAATGAGCAGATCTTC. Protein product: CASSELAVRPNEQIF.

This chain joins TRBV7-4 and TRBJ2-7; 10 nucleotides agree with TRBD2. Per the germline V gene, CDR1 is SGHVT and CDR2 is SQSDAQ. The junction had 7 bases not matched to a gene; V was cut back by 3 bases and J by 5 bases. This CDR3 region has 15 residues. The CDR3 here is CASSFTSGRADEQYF. In DNA, the CDR3 is TGTGCCAGCAGCTTCACCAGCGGGAGGGCCGACGAGCAGTACTTC.

The chain couples TRBV6-6 to TRBJ2-2; D unresolved. Trimming shortened V by 11 bases and J by 10 bases, and 20 bases separated the two germline ends. The CDR3 is made up of 13 amino acids. The germline V gene has CDR1 MNHNY and CDR2 SVGAGI (reference sequence). The CDR3 here is CAARTRSIVELFF. The CDR3 coding sequence is TGTGCCGCTAGAACTCGGTCTATCGTGGAGCTGTTTTTT.

This rearrangement joins TRBV20-1 to TRBJ2-3; TRBD2 might be the D (7 bases). V lost 6 bases and J lost 5, with 18 bases in between. The length of the CDR3 is 14 residues. In germline, CDR1 is DFQATT, CDR2 SNEGSKA (reference sequence). DNA for the CDR3: TGCAGTGCCAATAAGGGGGGGAGTCAAGATACGCAGTATTTT. This gives the protein CSANKGGSQDTQYF.

This clonotype has a count of ten or more. This rearrangement joins TRBV7-2 to TRBJ1-6; D is unclear. Germline CDR1 SGHTA, CDR2 FQGNSA. CDR3 length: 16 amino acids. The V end was cut by 3 bases, the J end by 4 bases, with 13 bases between. In DNA form, the CDR3 reads TGTGCCAGCAGCTTTGACCCGACGGGTTATAATTCACCCCTCCACTTT. Translation: CASSFDPTGYNSPLHF.

The chain couples TRBV12-3 or TRBV12-4 to TRBJ1-6; D gene unclear. The ends were cut back, 6 bases at V and 9 bases at J, with 9 bases in the middle. This CDR3 has 12 residues. CDR3 coding DNA: TGTGCCAGCAGCCTCAAGGGTTCACCCCTCCACTTT. This encodes CASSLKGSPLHF.

This chain's CDR3 is CASSLELVGLASTGELFF. The CDR3, as DNA: TGTGCCAGCAGCTTAGAGCTTGTAGGACTAGCTTCCACCGGGGAGCTGTTTTTT. The chain combines TRBV11-3 with TRBJ2-2; 8 bases agree with TRBD2. The CDR3 runs to 18 residues. V was pared by 0 bases and J by 4 bases, with 10 bases of the junction left unmatched. Germline V gene data show CDR1 as SGHNT and CDR2 as YENEEA. Full variable domain (outside the CDR3, taken from reference TRBV11-3 and TRBJ2-2): EAGVVQSPRYKIIEKKQPVAFWCNPISGHNTLYWYLQNLGQGPELLIRYENEEAVDDSQLPKDRFSAERLKGVDSTLKIQPAELGDSAVYLCASSLELVGLASTGELFFGEGSRLTVL.

V usage is TRBV19 and J usage is TRBJ1-1; D gene uncertain. CDR1 is LNHDA and CDR2 is SQIVND in the germline V gene (reference sequence). V was clipped by 6 bases and J by 2 bases, with 10 bases between them. This CDR3 comprises 13 residues. The DNA for the CDR3 is TGTGCCAGTAGCCAGACTTCCAACACTGAAGCTTTCTTT. Protein product: CASSQTSNTEAFF.

V and J are TRBV25-1 and TRBJ2-2; D possibly uses TRBD1 or TRBD2 (6 bases each). This CDR3 region has 14 residues. The germline V gene encodes CDR1 MGHDK and CDR2 SYGVNS. Trimming took 4 bases from V and 4 from J, leaving 10 bases between them. CDR3 nucleotides: TGTGCCAGCAGTGCGGAGGGGGGCACCGGGGAGCTGTTTTTT. Translated, it gives CASSAEGGTGELFF.